Sequencing of this TCR beta chain was carried out in a study of molecular identifiers for immune sequencing clone quantification. This clonotype has only a few counts. TCRdb re-called the PCR reads with MiXCR, one entry per CDR3 protein. Of around 300,000 distinct CDR3 sequences detected, roughly 23% appear once; the ten largest clones hold about 0.7%. V lost 8 bases and J 3 bases, leaving 14 bases between the germline ends. The CDR3 consists of 13 residues. Germline CDR1 and CDR2: SGHAT and FQNNGV. Specimen: naive CD8+ T cells from blood, with Jurkat cell RNA spiked in. This sample's subset: FACS-sorted CD8+CD4-CCR7+CD45RA+ naive T cells. The TCR originated in a human donor in good health. Some libraries in this study had Jurkat cell RNA spiked in. The V call is TRBV11-2, the J call TRBJ2-7; D is unresolved. The CDR3 nucleotides are TGTGCCAGCTCCCATACGAAGGACTACGAGCAGTACTTC. Its protein is CASSHTKDYEQYF.